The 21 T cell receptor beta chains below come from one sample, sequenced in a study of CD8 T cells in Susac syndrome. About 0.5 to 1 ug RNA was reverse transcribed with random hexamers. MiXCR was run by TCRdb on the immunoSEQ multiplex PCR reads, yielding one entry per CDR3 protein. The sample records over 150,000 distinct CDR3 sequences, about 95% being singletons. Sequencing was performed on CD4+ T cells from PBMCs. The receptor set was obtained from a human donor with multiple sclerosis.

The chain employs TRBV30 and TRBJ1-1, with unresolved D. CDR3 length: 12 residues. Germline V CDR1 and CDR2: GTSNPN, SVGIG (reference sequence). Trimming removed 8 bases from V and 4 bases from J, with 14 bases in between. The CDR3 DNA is TGTGCCCTTAACGAAGTGGGCACTGAAGCTTTCTTT. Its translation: CALNEVGTEAFF.

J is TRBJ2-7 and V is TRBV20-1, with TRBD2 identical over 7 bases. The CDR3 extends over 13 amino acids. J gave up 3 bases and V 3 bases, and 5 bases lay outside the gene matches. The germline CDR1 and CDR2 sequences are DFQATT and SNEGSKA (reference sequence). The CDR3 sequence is CSASGDYLYEQYF. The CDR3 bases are TGCAGTGCTAGCGGGGACTATCTCTACGAGCAGTACTTC.

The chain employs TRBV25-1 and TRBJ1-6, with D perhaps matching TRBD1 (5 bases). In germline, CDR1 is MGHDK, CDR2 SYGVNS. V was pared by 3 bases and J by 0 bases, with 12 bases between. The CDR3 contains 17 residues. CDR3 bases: TGTGCCAGCAGTGATCGGACAACCCACTCCTATAATTCACCCCTCCACTTT. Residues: CASSDRTTHSYNSPLHF.

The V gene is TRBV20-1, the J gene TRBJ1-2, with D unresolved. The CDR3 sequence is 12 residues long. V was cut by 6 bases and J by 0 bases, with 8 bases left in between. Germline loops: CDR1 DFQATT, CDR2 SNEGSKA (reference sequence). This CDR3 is CSASPANYGYTF. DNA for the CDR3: TGCAGTGCCTCCCCAGCTAACTATGGCTACACCTTC.

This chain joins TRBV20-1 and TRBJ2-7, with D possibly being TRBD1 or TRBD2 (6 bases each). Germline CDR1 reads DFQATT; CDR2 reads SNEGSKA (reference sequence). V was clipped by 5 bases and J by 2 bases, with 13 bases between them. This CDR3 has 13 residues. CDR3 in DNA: TGCAGTGCTTACAGGGAGGTGCCCTACGAGCAGTACTTC. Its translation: CSAYREVPYEQYF.

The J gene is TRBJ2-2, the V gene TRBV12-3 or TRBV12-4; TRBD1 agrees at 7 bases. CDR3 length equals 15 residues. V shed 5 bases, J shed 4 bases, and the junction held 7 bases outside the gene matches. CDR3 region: CASSPGTAVTGELFF. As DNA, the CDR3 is TGTGCCAGCAGTCCCGGGACAGCTGTCACCGGGGAGCTGTTTTTT.

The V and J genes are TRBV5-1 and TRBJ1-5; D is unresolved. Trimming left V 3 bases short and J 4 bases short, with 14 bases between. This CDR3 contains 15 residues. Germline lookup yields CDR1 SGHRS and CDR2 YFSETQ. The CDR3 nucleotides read TGCGCCAGCAGCTACGAGTGGGGTGGGAATCAGCCCCAGCATTTT. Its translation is CASSYEWGGNQPQHF.

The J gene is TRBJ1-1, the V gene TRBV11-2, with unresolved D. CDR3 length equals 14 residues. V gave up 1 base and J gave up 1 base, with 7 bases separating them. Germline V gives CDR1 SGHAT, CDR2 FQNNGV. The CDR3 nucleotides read TGTGCCAGCAGCTTAGTTACACGGAACACTGAAGCTTTCTTT. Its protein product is CASSLVTRNTEAFF.

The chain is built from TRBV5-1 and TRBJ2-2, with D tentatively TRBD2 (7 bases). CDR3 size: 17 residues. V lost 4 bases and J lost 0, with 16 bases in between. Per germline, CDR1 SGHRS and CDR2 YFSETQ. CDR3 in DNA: TGCGCCAGCAGCCCAAGCCGGGGGGCCCCGAACACCGGGGAGCTGTTTTTT. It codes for CASSPSRGAPNTGELFF.

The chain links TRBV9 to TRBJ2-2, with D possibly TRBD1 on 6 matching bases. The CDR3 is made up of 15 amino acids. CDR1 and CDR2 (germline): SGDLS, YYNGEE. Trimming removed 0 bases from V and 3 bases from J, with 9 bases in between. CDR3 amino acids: CASSVGQADTGELFF. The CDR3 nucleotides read TGTGCCAGCAGCGTAGGACAGGCTGACACCGGGGAGCTGTTTTTT.

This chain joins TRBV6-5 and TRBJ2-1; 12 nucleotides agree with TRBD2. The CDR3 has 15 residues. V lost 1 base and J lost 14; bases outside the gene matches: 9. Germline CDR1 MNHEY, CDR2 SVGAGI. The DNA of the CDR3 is TGTGCCAGCAGTTACTTTGGGCTAGCGGGAGGGCCCAAGTTCTTC. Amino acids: CASSYFGLAGGPKFF.

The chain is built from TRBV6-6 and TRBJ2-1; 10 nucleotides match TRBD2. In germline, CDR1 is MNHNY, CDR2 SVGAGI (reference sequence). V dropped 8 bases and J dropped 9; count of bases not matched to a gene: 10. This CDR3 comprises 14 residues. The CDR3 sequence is CASSLLAGVFEQFF. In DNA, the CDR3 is TGTGCCAGCTCTCTTCTAGCGGGAGTCTTTGAGCAGTTCTTC.

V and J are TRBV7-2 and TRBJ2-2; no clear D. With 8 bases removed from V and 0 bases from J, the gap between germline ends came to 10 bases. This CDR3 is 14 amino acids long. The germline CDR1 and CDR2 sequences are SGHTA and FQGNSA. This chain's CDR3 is CASQTNANTGELFF. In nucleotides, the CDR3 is TGTGCCAGCCAAACCAACGCGAACACCGGGGAGCTGTTTTTT.

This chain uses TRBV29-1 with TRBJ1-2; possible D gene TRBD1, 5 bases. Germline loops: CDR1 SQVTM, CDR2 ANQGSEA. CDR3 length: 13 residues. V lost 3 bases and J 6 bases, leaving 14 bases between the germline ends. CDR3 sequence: CSVEGRVGDGYTF. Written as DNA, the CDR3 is TGCAGCGTTGAGGGCAGGGTAGGCGATGGCTACACCTTC.

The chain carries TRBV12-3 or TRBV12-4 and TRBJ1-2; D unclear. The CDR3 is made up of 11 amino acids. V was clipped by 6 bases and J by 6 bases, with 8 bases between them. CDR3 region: CASRTWHGYTF. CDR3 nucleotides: TGTGCCAGCAGGACCTGGCATGGCTACACCTTC.

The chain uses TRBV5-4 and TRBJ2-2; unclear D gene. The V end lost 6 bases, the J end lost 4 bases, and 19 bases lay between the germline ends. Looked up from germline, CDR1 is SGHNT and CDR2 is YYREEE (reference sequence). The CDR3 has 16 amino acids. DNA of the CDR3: TGTGCCAGCACAAGGGCGGACGGACCTCCCACCGGGGAGCTGTTTTTT. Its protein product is CASTRADGPPTGELFF.

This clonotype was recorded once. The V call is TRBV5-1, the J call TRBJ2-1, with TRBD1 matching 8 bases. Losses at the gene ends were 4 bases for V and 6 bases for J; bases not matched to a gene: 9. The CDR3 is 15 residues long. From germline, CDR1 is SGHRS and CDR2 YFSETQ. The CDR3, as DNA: TGCGCCAGCAGCGGCGGACAGGGTTACCCCAATGAGCAGTTCTTC. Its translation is CASSGGQGYPNEQFF.

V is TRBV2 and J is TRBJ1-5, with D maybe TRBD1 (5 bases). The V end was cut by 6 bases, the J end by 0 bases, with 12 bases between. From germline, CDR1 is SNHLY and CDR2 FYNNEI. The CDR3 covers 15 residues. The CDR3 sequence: CASSGGRISNQPQHF. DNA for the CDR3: TGTGCCAGCAGCGGGGGACGGATTAGCAATCAGCCCCAGCATTTT. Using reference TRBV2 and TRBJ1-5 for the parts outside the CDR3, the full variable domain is EPEVTQTPSHQVTQMGQEVILRCVPISNHLYFYWYRQILGQKVEFLVSFYNNEISEKSEIFDDQFSVERPDGSNFTLKIRSTKLEDSAMYFCASSGGRISNQPQHFGDGTRLSIL.

The CDR3 here is CSARTGTEKLFF. As DNA, the CDR3 is TGCAGTGCTAGAACAGGGACGGAAAAACTGTTTTTT. V and J are TRBV20-1 and TRBJ1-4; tentatively, D is TRBD1 (6 bases). Germline V gene sequence: CDR1 DFQATT, CDR2 SNEGSKA (reference sequence). This CDR3 spans 12 amino acids. V lost 2 bases, J lost 8 bases, and 9 bases lay in between.

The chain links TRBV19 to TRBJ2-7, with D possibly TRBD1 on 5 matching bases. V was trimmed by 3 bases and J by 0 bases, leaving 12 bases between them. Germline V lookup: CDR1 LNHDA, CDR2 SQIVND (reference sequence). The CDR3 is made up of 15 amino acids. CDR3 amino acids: CASSIGQSSSYEQYF. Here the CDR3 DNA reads TGTGCCAGTAGTATCGGACAATCGTCCTCCTACGAGCAGTACTTC.

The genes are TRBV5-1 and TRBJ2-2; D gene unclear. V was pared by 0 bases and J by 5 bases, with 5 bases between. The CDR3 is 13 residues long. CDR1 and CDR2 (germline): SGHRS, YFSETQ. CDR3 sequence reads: CASSLDSTGELFF. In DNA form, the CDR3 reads TGCGCCAGCAGCTTGGACAGTACCGGGGAGCTGTTTTTT.